This T cell receptor beta chain was obtained from a study of Graves' ophthalmopathy and Graves' hyperthyroidism. Orbital computed tomography, together with clinical symptoms, serum thyroxine, TRAb and thyroid ultrasound, was used for diagnosis. The ends lost 3 bases at V and 4 bases at J; junction bases unmatched: 8. The CDR3 length is 15 residues. Germline-derived CDR1 and CDR2 are DFQATT and SNEGSKA (reference sequence). Amplification targeted the TCR beta CDR3 regions, with RNA transcripts as the source material. A first-round RT-PCR used HTBI primers, followed by a second-round multiplex PCR. From the multiplex PCR reads, TCRdb called clonotypes with MiXCR, one entry per CDR3 protein. The data contain 600,000 to 650,000 distinct CDR3 sequences, about 20% of them singletons. This clonotype showed up many times. Its target is not known. Points from the study as a whole: Built on 13 signatures, a model told ophthalmopathy apart from stable hyperthyroidism with 87.88% sensitivity and 81.08% specificity. Blood was where most expanded thyroid clonotypes above 0.001 frequency also turned up.

The chain uses TRBV20-1 and TRBJ1-3; TRBD1 aligns across 8 bases. The sequence was collected from a young woman with stable Graves' hyperthyroidism. Some clones in this sample may be carry-over from other donors' samples. The sample taken for sequencing was peripheral blood. The CDR3 protein is CSARGTGEEGNTIYF. The CDR3 DNA follows: TGCAGTGCTAGGGGGACAGGCGAGGAGGGAAACACCATATATTTT.